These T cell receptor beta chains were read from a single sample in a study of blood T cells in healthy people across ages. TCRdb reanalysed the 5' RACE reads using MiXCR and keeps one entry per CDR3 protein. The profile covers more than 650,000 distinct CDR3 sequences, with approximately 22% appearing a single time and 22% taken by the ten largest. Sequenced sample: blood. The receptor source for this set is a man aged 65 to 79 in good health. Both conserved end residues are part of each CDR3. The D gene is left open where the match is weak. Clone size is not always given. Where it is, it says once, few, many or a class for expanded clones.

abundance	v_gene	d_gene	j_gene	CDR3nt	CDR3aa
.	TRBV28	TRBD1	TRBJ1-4	TGTGCCAGCAGACTAGGGGGCTTCGGTGAAAAACTGTTTTTT	CASRLGGFGEKLFF
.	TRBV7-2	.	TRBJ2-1	TGTGCCAGTCTAACCAGGGGTGCGTCTAATGAGCAGTTCTTC	CASLTRGASNEQFF
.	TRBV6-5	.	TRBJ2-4	TGTGCCAGCAGTTACTCGATTTCTGGCAAAAACATTCAGTACTTC	CASSYSISGKNIQYF
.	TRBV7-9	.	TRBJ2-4	TGTGCCAGCAGACAGTGGGAGGGGGCAGCCAAAAACATTCAGTACTTC	CASRQWEGAAKNIQYF
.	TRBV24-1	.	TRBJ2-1	TGTGCCACCAGTGGGGGACGTCGCCCTCCATATGGCGATGAGCAGTTCTTC	CATSGGRRPPYGDEQFF
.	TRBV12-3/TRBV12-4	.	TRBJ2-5	TGTGCCAGCAGCCGGGGATTAATAGGAGAGACCCAGTACTTC	CASSRGLIGETQYF
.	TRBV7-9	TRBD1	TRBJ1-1	TGTGCCAGCAGCTTGGGACAGGGCATGAACACTGAAGCTTTCTTT	CASSLGQGMNTEAFF
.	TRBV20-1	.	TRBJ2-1	TGCAGTGCTAGTCGGCTACACGTATTCTTC	CSASRLHVFF
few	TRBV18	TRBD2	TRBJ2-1	TGTGCCAGCTCACAAAGGACTAGCGGGGGATACAATGAGCAGTTCTTC	CASSQRTSGGYNEQFF
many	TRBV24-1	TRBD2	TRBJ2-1	TGTGCCACCAGTACTAGCGGGAACAATGAGCAGTTCTTC	CATSTSGNNEQFF
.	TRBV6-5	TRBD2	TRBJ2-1	TGTGCCAGCAGCTACCGGGGGGTTGCCTACAATGAGCAGTTCTTC	CASSYRGVAYNEQFF
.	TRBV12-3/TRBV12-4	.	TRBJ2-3	TGTGCCAGCAGTTTGAGGATGGCAGTTAGCACAGATACGCAGTATTTT	CASSLRMAVSTDTQYF
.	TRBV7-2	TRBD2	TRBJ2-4	TGTGCCAGCAGCTTATGGGCTAGCGGGAATCTAGCCAAAAACATTCAGTACTTC	CASSLWASGNLAKNIQYF